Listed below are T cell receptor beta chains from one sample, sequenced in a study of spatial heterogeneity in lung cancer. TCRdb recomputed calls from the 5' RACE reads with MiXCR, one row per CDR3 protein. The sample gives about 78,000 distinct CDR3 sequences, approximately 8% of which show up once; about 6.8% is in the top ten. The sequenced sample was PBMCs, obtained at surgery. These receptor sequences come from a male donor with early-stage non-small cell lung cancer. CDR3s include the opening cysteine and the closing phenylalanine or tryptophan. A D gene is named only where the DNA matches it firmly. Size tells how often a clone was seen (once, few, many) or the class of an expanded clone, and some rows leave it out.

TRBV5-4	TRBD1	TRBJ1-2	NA	TGTGCCAGCAGCTTGGGGGGTGGACAGGCAGGCGTCTATGGCTACACCTTC	CASSLGGGQAGVYGYTF
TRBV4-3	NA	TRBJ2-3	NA	TGCGCCAGCAGCCAATTATCGGGCCTCCCAGATACGCAGTATTTT	CASSQLSGLPDTQYF
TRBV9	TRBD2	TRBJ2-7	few	TGTGCCAGCAGCCCGACTAGCGGGGGACCCTACGAGCAGTACTTC	CASSPTSGGPYEQYF
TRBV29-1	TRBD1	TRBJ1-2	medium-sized	TGCAGCGTTGAGGCCCTAGGACAGGGGGCCTACTATGGCTACACCTTC	CSVEALGQGAYYGYTF
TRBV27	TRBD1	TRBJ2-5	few	TGTGCCAGCAGTTCGCCCCGACAGGGAACGGGAGAGACCCAGTACTTC	CASSSPRQGTGETQYF
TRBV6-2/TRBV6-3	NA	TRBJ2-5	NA	TGTGCCAGCAGCAAGATTCCGGAGACCCAGTACTTC	CASSKIPETQYF
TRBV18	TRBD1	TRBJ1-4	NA	TGTGCCAGCTCGAGGGGGCGAGATGAAAAACTGTTTTTT	CASSRGRDEKLFF
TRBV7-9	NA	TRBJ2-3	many	TGTGCCAGCAGGAACAGGGTGGTCACAGATACGCAGTATTTT	CASRNRVVTDTQYF
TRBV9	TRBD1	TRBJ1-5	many	TGTGCCAGCAGCGTCGGGCAGGGGGCGTCCAGTCAGCCCCAGCATTTT	CASSVGQGASSQPQHF
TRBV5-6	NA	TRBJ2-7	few	TGTGCCAGCAGCTCCGGACCAGGCTCCTACGAGCAGTACTTC	CASSSGPGSYEQYF
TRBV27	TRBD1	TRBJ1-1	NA	TGTGCCAGCAGTTCGGAGACAGGGCAAGCTTTCTTT	CASSSETGQAFF
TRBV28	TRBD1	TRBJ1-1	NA	TGTGCCAGCAGTTTACCGGGACAGTTGAACACTGAAGCTTTCTTT	CASSLPGQLNTEAFF
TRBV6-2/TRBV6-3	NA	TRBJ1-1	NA	TGTGCCAGCAGTTATTCGGGGTCTGAAGCTTTCTTT	CASSYSGSEAFF
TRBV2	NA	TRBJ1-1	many	TGTGCCAGCAGTGAAGCGTTCGGATCCACTGAAGCTTTCTTT	CASSEAFGSTEAFF
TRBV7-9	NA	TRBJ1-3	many	TGTGCCAGCGGACCGGACGTCGGAAACACCATATATTTT	CASGPDVGNTIYF
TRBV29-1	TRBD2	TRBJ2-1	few	TGCAGCGTTGACCCTATTACCGGGACTAGCGGGAATGAGCAGTTCTTC	CSVDPITGTSGNEQFF
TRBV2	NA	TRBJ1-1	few	TGTGCCAGCAGGGGTCGGACAGCCAACACTGAAGCTTTCTTT	CASRGRTANTEAFF
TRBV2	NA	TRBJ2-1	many	TGTGCCAGCAGTGAGGCTAACGTAGACAATGAGCAGTTCTTC	CASSEANVDNEQFF
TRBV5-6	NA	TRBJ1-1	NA	TGTGCCAGCAGCTTTTCACAGGGCGCTTTCTTT	CASSFSQGAFF
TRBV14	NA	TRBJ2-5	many	TGTGCCAGCAGCCATCGGTTGTCAGAGACCCAGTACTTC	CASSHRLSETQYF
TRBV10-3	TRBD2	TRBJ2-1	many	TGTGCCATCGGGACTAGCGGGAGGGCTAACAATGAGCAGTTCTTC	CAIGTSGRANNEQFF
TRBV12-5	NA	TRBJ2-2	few	TGTGCTAGTGGTTTTCCCGGGGAGCTGTTTTTT	CASGFPGELFF
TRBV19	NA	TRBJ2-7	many	TGTGCCAGTAGTATGCGGTTGGGGTCCCACGAGCAGTACTTC	CASSMRLGSHEQYF
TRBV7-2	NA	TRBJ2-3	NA	TGTGCCAGCAGCCCCCGGGACATTATCCCCACAGATACGCAGTATTTT	CASSPRDIIPTDTQYF
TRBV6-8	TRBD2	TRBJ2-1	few	TGTGCCAGCAGCCTACTAGCGGGAGTCAATGAGCAGTTCTTC	CASSLLAGVNEQFF
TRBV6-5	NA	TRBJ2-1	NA	TGTGCCAGCAGTTACTCGGCCTTCTACAATGAGCAGTTCTTC	CASSYSAFYNEQFF
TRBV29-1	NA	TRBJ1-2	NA	TGCAGCGTTACTGCAGAGAACTATGGCTACACCTTC	CSVTAENYGYTF
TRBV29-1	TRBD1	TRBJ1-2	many	TGCAGCGCCCCGGGACAGGGGGAGGATGGCTACACCTTC	CSAPGQGEDGYTF
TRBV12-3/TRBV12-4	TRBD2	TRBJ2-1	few	TGTGCCAGCAGTTTTGGACTAGCGGGAGTTTACTACAATGAGCAGTTCTTC	CASSFGLAGVYYNEQFF
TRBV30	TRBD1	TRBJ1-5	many	TGTGCCTGGAGTGTACGTACAGGGGGCAATCAGCCCCAGCATTTT	CAWSVRTGGNQPQHF
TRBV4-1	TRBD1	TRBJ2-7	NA	TGCGCCAGCAGCCCCCCAGGACAGGGGGGACGCGAGCAGTACTTC	CASSPPGQGGREQYF
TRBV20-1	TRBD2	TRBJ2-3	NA	TGCAGTGCTAGCGGGAGGGCCGGAGCAGATACGCAGTATTTT	CSASGRAGADTQYF
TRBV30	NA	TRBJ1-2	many	TGTGCCTGGAGTATAAAGATCCCAGGGCATGGCTACACCTTC	CAWSIKIPGHGYTF
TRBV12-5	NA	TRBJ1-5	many	TGTGCTAGTGGTTTGTCCCCCAGTCAGCCCCAGCATTTT	CASGLSPSQPQHF
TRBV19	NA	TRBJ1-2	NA	TGTGCCAGTAGTCCCCGGGGGGCCTATGGCTACACCTTC	CASSPRGAYGYTF
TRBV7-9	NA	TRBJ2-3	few	TGTGCCAGCAGCCTGCCGACTAGCACAGATACGCAGTATTTT	CASSLPTSTDTQYF
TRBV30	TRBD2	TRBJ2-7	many	TGTGCCTGGAGTGTAATGGCTAGCGGGTACTCCTACGAGCAGTACTTC	CAWSVMASGYSYEQYF
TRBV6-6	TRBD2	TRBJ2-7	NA	TGTGCCAGCAGCCGCCGCCTGACTAGCGGGGACTCCTACGAGCAGTACTTC	CASSRRLTSGDSYEQYF
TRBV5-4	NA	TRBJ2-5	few	TGTGCCAGCAGCTTCGGAGCCGGGAGTTCTGAGACCCAGTACTTC	CASSFGAGSSETQYF
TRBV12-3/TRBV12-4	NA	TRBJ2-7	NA	TGTGCCAGCAGTCCTGAAAACAGAATCTCCTACGAGCAGTACTTC	CASSPENRISYEQYF
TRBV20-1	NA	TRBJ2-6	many	TGCAGTGCGCTAGGACGGGGAACTGGGGCCAACGTCCTGACTTTC	CSALGRGTGANVLTF
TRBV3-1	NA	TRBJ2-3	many	TGTGCCAGCACCCCCTCTTGGGGACTTACCACAGATACGCAGTATTTT	CASTPSWGLTTDTQYF
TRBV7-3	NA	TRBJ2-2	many	TGTGCCAGCAGCCCCAAGACCGCGAACACCGGGGAGCTGTTTTTT	CASSPKTANTGELFF
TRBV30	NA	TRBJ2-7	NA	TGTGCCTGGACCGCCCCCTACGAGCAGTACTTC	CAWTAPYEQYF
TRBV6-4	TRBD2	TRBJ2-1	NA	TGTGCCAGCAGTGGACTAGCGGGAGCTGAGCAGTTCTTC	CASSGLAGAEQFF
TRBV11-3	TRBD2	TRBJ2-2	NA	TGTGCCAGCAGCTTCAGGGAGGGTACCGGGGAGCTGTTTTTT	CASSFREGTGELFF
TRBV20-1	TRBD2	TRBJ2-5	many	TGCAGTGCTATCGACCCTACTAGCGGGACGACCCAGTACTTC	CSAIDPTSGTTQYF
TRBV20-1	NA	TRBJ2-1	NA	TGCAGTGCTATAACTGGGAGCTCCTACAATGAGCAGTTCTTC	CSAITGSSYNEQFF
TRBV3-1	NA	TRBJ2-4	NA	TGTGCCAGCAGCAATTGGGAGGACAGGAACATTCAGTACTTC	CASSNWEDRNIQYF
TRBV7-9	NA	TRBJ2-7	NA	TGTGCCAGCAGCTTAGGCCACAGGCTCGAGGGCGAGCAGTACTTC	CASSLGHRLEGEQYF
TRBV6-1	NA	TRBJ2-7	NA	TGTGCCAGCAGTGGACAGAATCTGATCTACGAGCAGTACTTC	CASSGQNLIYEQYF
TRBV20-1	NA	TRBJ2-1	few	TGCAGTGCTACGGGAGCCCCGAGCTCAGGGCAGTTCTTC	CSATGAPSSGQFF
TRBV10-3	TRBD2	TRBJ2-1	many	TGTGCCATCAGGGGACTAGCGGAGGGGAATGAGCAGTTCTTC	CAIRGLAEGNEQFF
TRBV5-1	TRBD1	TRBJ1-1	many	TGCGCCAGCAGCTTTACGGCAGGGGGGACTGAAGCTTTCTTT	CASSFTAGGTEAFF
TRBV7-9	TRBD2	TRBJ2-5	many	TGTGCCAGCAGCTTAAAAGCGGGACGGTTGAAAGAGACCCAGTACTTC	CASSLKAGRLKETQYF
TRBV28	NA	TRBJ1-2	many	TGTGCCAGCTCCCACCTGGGGGGATTGCATGGCTACACCTTC	CASSHLGGLHGYTF
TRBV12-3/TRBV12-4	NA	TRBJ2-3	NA	TGTGCCAGCAGTTTAGGGCCACAAGATACGCAGTATTTT	CASSLGPQDTQYF
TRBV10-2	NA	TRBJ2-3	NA	TGCGCCAGCGAGGGCCCGACAGATACGCAGTATTTT	CASEGPTDTQYF
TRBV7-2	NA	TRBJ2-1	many	TGTGCCAGCAGCCCCAAAAGACAGTCCTACAATGAGCAGTTCTTC	CASSPKRQSYNEQFF
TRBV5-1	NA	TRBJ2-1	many	TGCGCCAGCAGCTCTTCGGGCGGTCCCTGGGATGAGCAGTTCTTC	CASSSSGGPWDEQFF